Shown below are 13 T cell receptor beta chains from a single sample sequenced in a study of radiotherapy plus CTLA-4 blockade in lung cancer. Profiled with immunoSEQ multiplex PCR; TCRdb holds only in-frame clones, not every one. Found here are 78,000 or so clones, approximately 86% of them singletons; the top ten hold about 1%. The material sequenced was peripheral blood, taken from a patient treated with radiotherapy plus ipilimumab. All receptors derive from a human donor with non-small cell lung cancer who had stable disease on radiotherapy plus ipilimumab.

This clone has just one count. This chain links TRBV5-1 with TRBJ2-1, with 7 bases matching TRBD1. Germline V CDR1 and CDR2: SGHRS, YFSETQ. J gave up 9 bases and V 4 bases, and 16 bases lay outside the gene matches. CDR3 length: 16 amino acids. CDR3 nucleotides: TGCGCCAGCAGCCCGACGTTGAGGGGGCCGGAATCTGAGCAGTTCTTC. This translates into CASSPTLRGPESEQFF.

This clone is a singleton in its sample. The chain uses TRBV18 and TRBJ2-5, with D unresolved. This CDR3 is 12 amino acids long. The V end lost 6 bases, the J end lost 2 bases, and 7 bases lay between the germline ends. Germline lookup yields CDR1 KGHSH and CDR2 LQKENI. CDR3 coding DNA: TGTGCCAGCTCCACCTTACAAGAGACCCAGTACTTC. This sequence encodes CASSTLQETQYF.

The genes are TRBV4-2 and TRBJ2-7, with TRBD1 as a possible D gene (6 bases). The germline gives CDR1 LGHNA, CDR2 YNFKEQ. With 0 bases removed from V and 8 bases from J, the gap between germline ends came to 17 bases. The CDR3 consists of 15 residues. The CDR3 nucleotides read TGTGCCAGCAGCCAAGACCCTTTTACCCAGGGGAAGCAGTACTTC. Protein: CASSQDPFTQGKQYF.

This rearrangement joins TRBV6-5 to TRBJ1-2, with TRBD1 matching over 8 bases. The CDR3 is 16 amino acids. The germline CDR1 and CDR2 sequences are MNHEY and SVGAGI. V trimming: 2 bases; J trimming: 5 bases; junction bases outside the gene matches: 10. Here the CDR3 DNA reads TGTGCCAGCAGTTACGTCCGCACAGGGGGAGGTTATGGCTACACCTTC. Its translation is CASSYVRTGGGYGYTF.

J is TRBJ1-3 and V is TRBV6-1, with D perhaps matching TRBD1 (6 bases). The germline V gene has CDR1 MNHNS and CDR2 SASEGT. The CDR3 runs to 14 residues. V was trimmed by 1 base and J by 4 bases, leaving 8 bases between them. CDR3 DNA sequence: TGTGCCAGCAGTGAAGTTGGGGGCGGAAACACCATATATTTT. Translating gives CASSEVGGGNTIYF.

The J gene is TRBJ1-1, the V gene TRBV5-5, with D hard to call. The V end lost 0 bases, the J end lost 0 bases, and 6 bases lay between the germline ends. Germline lookup yields CDR1 SGHKS and CDR2 YYEKEE (reference sequence). The CDR3 totals 14 residues. CDR3 bases: TGTGCCAGCAGCTTGGAGCAGATGAACACTGAAGCTTTCTTT. It encodes CASSLEQMNTEAFF.

The gene calls are TRBV18 and TRBJ1-5; 7 bases match TRBD1. The V gene end was trimmed by 3 bases and the J gene end by 6 bases; junction bases not matched to a gene: 8. CDR3 length: 15 residues. Germline CDR1 KGHSH, CDR2 LQKENI. The CDR3 nucleotides are TGTGCCAGCTCACCGCAGACAGGGAAGGGTCAGCCCCAGCATTTT. Its protein product is CASSPQTGKGQPQHF.

J is TRBJ2-5 and V is TRBV5-4; 8 bases align to TRBD2. Trimming cost V 4 bases and J 5 bases; bases outside gene matches: 10. The germline CDR1 and CDR2 sequences are SGHNT and YYREEE (reference sequence). This CDR3 comprises 15 residues. Here the CDR3 DNA reads TGTGCCAGCAGCAATCACGGGGGGGCTGGGGAGACCCAGTACTTC. It specifies CASSNHGGAGETQYF.

CDR3 nucleotides: TGTGCCAGCAGCTCCAGGGGGGGGAGCAATCAGCCCCAGCATTTT. As protein: CASSSRGGSNQPQHF. This sequence joins TRBV7-7 and TRBJ1-5; TRBD1 agrees at 7 bases. The CDR3 totals 15 residues. V was clipped by 4 bases and J by 1 base; unmatched bases: 4. Germline values: CDR1 SSHAT, CDR2 FNYEAQ (reference sequence).

In this sample, this clone turned up a few times. The chain combines TRBV7-9 with TRBJ2-6; D ambiguous. The CDR3 spans 12 residues. Germline V gene sequence: CDR1 SEHNR, CDR2 FQNEAQ (reference sequence). The V and J ends lost 5 bases and 7 bases respectively, with 6 bases between them. This chain's CDR3 is CASSPAANVLTF. The CDR3 DNA follows: TGTGCCAGCAGCCCCGCCGCCAACGTCCTGACTTTC.

A few counts support this clone. The rearrangement uses TRBV23-1 and TRBJ1-6; possibly TRBD1 for D (6 bases). TRBV23-1 is labeled an ORF, and its function is uncertain. CDR3 size: 15 residues. Trimming left V 3 bases short and J 6 bases short, with 12 bases between. CDR3 sequence (DNA): TGCGCCAGCAGTCACGGGGACAATTCTAATTCACCCCTCCACTTT. Translated: CASSHGDNSNSPLHF.

This rearrangement joins TRBV5-4 to TRBJ1-6, with D possibly TRBD1 on 6 matching bases. Germline CDR1 and CDR2: SGHNT and YYREEE (reference sequence). The CDR3 length is 16 residues. Trimming took 3 bases from V and 6 from J, leaving 16 bases between them. The CDR3 sequence: CASSSPKGGANSPLHF. CDR3 DNA sequence: TGTGCCAGCAGCTCACCTAAAGGGGGAGCTAATTCACCCCTCCACTTT. Variable domain in full (rest from reference TRBV5-4 and TRBJ1-6): ETGVTQSPTHLIKTRGQQVTLRCSSQSGHNTVSWYQQALGQGPQFIFQYYREEENGRGNFPPRFSGLQFPNYSSELNVNALELDDSALYLCASSSPKGGANSPLHFGNGTRLTVT.

The gene calls are TRBV9 and TRBJ1-5; a weak D match, TRBD1 (5 bases). V lost 4 bases and J lost 4, with 12 bases in between. Looked up from germline, CDR1 is SGDLS and CDR2 is YYNGEE. This CDR3 has 14 amino acids. The CDR3 sequence: CASSPGRTNQPQHF. The CDR3 DNA is TGTGCCAGCAGCCCGGGACGGACGAATCAGCCCCAGCATTTT.